The entry below gives a single TCR beta chain sequence along with its context. TCRdb ran MiXCR on the RT-PCR reads and lists one entry per CDR3 protein. The sample contains some 190,000 distinct CDR3 sequences, roughly an eighth of which appear only once. Trimming took 0 bases from V and 4 from J, leaving 14 bases between them. Looked up from germline, CDR1 is SGDLS and CDR2 is YYNGEE. The CDR3 spans 16 residues. These data belong to a study of response to subunit inactivated influenza vaccine. The material sequenced was CD8+ T cells sorted from PBMCs, taken roughly 5 days after vaccination. The clonotype originates from a man between 45 and 60 years old who received an inactivated influenza vaccine. This rearrangement joins TRBV9 to TRBJ2-1, with D possibly matching TRBD2 (7 bases). Here the CDR3 reads CASSVDGGAAYNEQFF. The DNA of the CDR3 is TGTGCCAGCAGCGTAGATGGGGGGGCAGCTTACAATGAGCAGTTCTTC.